Listed here are 27 T cell receptor beta chains from one sample, sequenced in a study of OX40 agonist ivuxolimab in advanced cancers. Using immunoSEQ multiplex PCR, the repertoire was profiled, and TCRdb retains in-frame clones only, with some absent. The repertoire consists of 20,000 to 30,000 clones, with around three quarters occurring once and the leading ten covering around 14%. The material sequenced was CD4+ or CD8+ T cells sorted from blood, taken in a trial of the OX40 agonist ivuxolimab. Every receptor here comes from an adult with an advanced solid tumor such as melanoma, head and neck, liver or kidney cancer.

This rearrangement joins TRBV7-6 to TRBJ2-2; 7 bases match TRBD2. Trimming cost V 4 bases and J 5 bases; bases outside gene matches: 7. CDR1 is SGHVS, CDR2 FNYEAQ, per germline. The CDR3 is made up of 15 amino acids. The CDR3 spells CASSSPSGKTGELFF. The CDR3 nucleotides read TGTGCCAGCAGCTCCCCGAGCGGGAAGACCGGGGAGCTGTTTTTT. The full variable domain, in which reference TRBV7-6 and TRBJ2-2 provide the parts outside the CDR3, is GAGVSQSPRYKVTKRGQDVALRCDPISGHVSLYWYRQALGQGPEFLTYFNYEAQQDKSGLPNDRFSAERPEGSISTLTIQRTEQRDSAMYRCASSSPSGKTGELFFGEGSRLTVL.

The rearrangement joins TRBV7-2 to TRBJ2-3; D is unresolved. Germline-derived CDR1 and CDR2 are SGHTA and FQGNSA. V lost 5 bases and J 8 bases, leaving 17 bases between the germline ends. The CDR3 contains 14 residues. The CDR3 coding sequence is TGTGCCAGCAGCCGCGAGGAACAGATCAGTACGCAGTATTTT. Translating gives CASSREEQISTQYF.

This chain connects TRBV2 to TRBJ1-6; no reliable D call. This CDR3 has 14 amino acids. Germline values: CDR1 SNHLY, CDR2 FYNNEI. Trimming removed 10 bases at V and 5 bases at J, with 15 bases between. CDR3 nucleotide sequence: TGTGCCACATCTGTTCATTCGAATAATTCACCCCTCCACTTT. Protein sequence: CATSVHSNNSPLHF.

The chain uses TRBV14 and TRBJ1-2; D gene unclear. Germline V gene data show CDR1 as SGHDN and CDR2 as FVKESK. V was trimmed by 5 bases and J by 0 bases, leaving 10 bases between them. The CDR3 covers 14 residues. This CDR3 is CASSYEFSNYGYTF. The CDR3 nucleotides read TGTGCCAGCAGCTACGAATTTTCTAACTATGGCTACACCTTC.

This sequence joins TRBV5-5 and TRBJ1-5; 8 nucleotides match TRBD1. Germline CDR1 SGHKS, CDR2 YYEKEE (reference sequence). The CDR3 runs 15 residues. Trimming removed 4 bases from V and 4 bases from J; junction bases left unmatched: 7. For the CDR3, the DNA is TGTGCCAGCAGCAGCACCGGGACAGGTAATCAGCCCCAGCATTTT. Translating gives CASSSTGTGNQPQHF.

V and J are TRBV5-6 and TRBJ1-5; no firm D call. V was clipped by 3 bases and J by 5 bases, with 9 bases between them. The CDR3 is made up of 13 amino acids. Germline V lookup: CDR1 SGHDT, CDR2 YYEEEE. DNA for the CDR3: TGTGCCAGCAGCTCCGATCCTTATCAGCCCCAGCATTTT. It translates to CASSSDPYQPQHF.

This clone was detected only once. The rearrangement uses TRBV5-6 and TRBJ2-3; a weak D match, TRBD1 (6 bases). V was cut by 3 bases and J by 1 base, with 9 bases left in between. The CDR3 is 14 amino acids. CDR1 SGHDT and CDR2 YYEEEE come from the germline V gene. CDR3 nucleotides: TGTGCCAGCAGCTATAAGGGGGGCACAGATACGCAGTATTTT. It specifies CASSYKGGTDTQYF.

The table lists this clone with a few counts. This chain uses TRBV5-1 with TRBJ2-2, with D perhaps being TRBD1 or TRBD2 (5 bases each). In germline, CDR1 is SGHRS, CDR2 YFSETQ. The CDR3 loop spans 17 amino acids. CDR3 in amino acids: CGQLGGRQDANTGELFF. Written as DNA, the CDR3 is TGCGGCCAGCTTGGGGGTCGGCAGGACGCGAACACCGGGGAGCTGTTTTTT.

J is TRBJ1-6 and V is TRBV10-3; D ambiguous. The length of the CDR3 is 15 residues. Germline V gives CDR1 ENHRY, CDR2 SYGVKD. V lost 8 bases, J lost 7 bases, and 18 bases lay in between. CDR3 protein: CAISRTDGLNSPLHF. In nucleotides, the CDR3 is TGTGCCATCTCTCGGACCGACGGTTTAAATTCACCCCTCCACTTT.

In nucleotides, the CDR3 is TGCAGCGTCCTCGGGACCGCGAACACTGAAGCTTTCTTT. This encodes CSVLGTANTEAFF. V is TRBV29-1 and J is TRBJ1-1, with a tentative D call TRBD1 (5 bases). The germline V gene has CDR1 SQVTM and CDR2 ANQGSEA. The CDR3 has 13 amino acids. The ends were cut back, 6 bases at V and 1 base at J, with 12 bases in the middle. The whole variable domain, filled in from reference TRBV29-1 and TRBJ1-1, reads SAVISQKPSRDICQRGTSLTIQCQVDSQVTMMFWYRQQPGQSLTLIATANQGSEATYESGFVIDKFPISRPNLTFSTLTVSNMSPEDSSIYLCSVLGTANTEAFFGQGTRLTVV.

Notes on this clone: At one boundary the junction diverges from the germline segment, which might be a read error. Other DNA sequences in the same sample also yield this CDR3. J is TRBJ2-7 and V is TRBV7-2; D unresolved. The CDR3 spans 16 residues. Germline lookup yields CDR1 SGHTA and CDR2 FQGNSA. This CDR3 is CASSTNPPGSSYEQYF. The CDR3 nucleotides are TGTGCCAGCAGCACCAACCCCCCGGGTAGTTCCTATGAGCAGTACTTT. Filled out from reference TRBV7-2 and TRBJ2-7, the complete variable domain reads GAGVSQSPSNKVTEKGKDVELRCDPISGHTALYWYRQSLGQGLEFLIYFQGNSAPDKSGLPSDRFSAERTGGSVSTLTIQRTQQEDSAVYLCASSTNPPGSSYEQYFGPGTRLTVT.

The rearrangement links TRBV7-2 to TRBJ1-1; D is perhaps TRBD1 (6 bases). Germline V gives CDR1 SGHTA, CDR2 FQGNSA. V gave up 1 base and J gave up 5 bases, with 17 bases separating them. CDR3 size: 16 residues. CDR3 region: CASSLDSGGSRTEAFF. In nucleotides, the CDR3 is TGTGCCAGCAGCTTAGACTCGGGGGGCAGTAGGACTGAAGCTTTCTTT. Full variable domain (outside the CDR3, taken from reference TRBV7-2 and TRBJ1-1): GAGVSQSPSNKVTEKGKDVELRCDPISGHTALYWYRQSLGQGLEFLIYFQGNSAPDKSGLPSDRFSAERTGGSVSTLTIQRTQQEDSAVYLCASSLDSGGSRTEAFFGQGTRLTVV.

The V call is TRBV7-3, the J call TRBJ1-2, with D tentatively TRBD1 (6 bases). The germline CDR1 and CDR2 sequences are SGHTA and FQGTGA. V lost 3 bases and J 6 bases, leaving 14 bases between the germline ends. The CDR3 is 14 residues long. The CDR3, as DNA: TGTGCCAGCAGCTTTAGGGGGGGAAGTGATGGCTACACCTTC. It encodes CASSFRGGSDGYTF.

J is TRBJ1-5 and V is TRBV30; D is uncertain. V was trimmed by 0 bases and J by 6 bases, leaving 12 bases between them. CDR1 is GTSNPN and CDR2 is SVGIG in the germline V gene (reference sequence). The CDR3 is 14 residues long. Written as DNA, the CDR3 is TGTGCCTGGAGTGTACTAAGAGGTTCTCAGCCCCAGCATTTT. Its protein product is CAWSVLRGSQPQHF.

The chain combines TRBV5-1 with TRBJ1-2; no clear D. CDR3 length: 14 amino acids. The germline V and J ends were trimmed by 4 bases and 3 bases, with 13 bases remaining between them. Germline V CDR1 and CDR2: SGHRS, YFSETQ. This CDR3 is CASSVTRRDYGYTF. DNA of the CDR3: TGCGCCAGCAGCGTCACGCGGCGCGACTATGGCTACACCTTC.

This clone was observed a few times. The V gene is TRBV30, the J gene TRBJ2-3, with a tentative D call TRBD2 (6 bases). This CDR3 is 14 amino acids long. CDR1 and CDR2 (germline): GTSNPN, SVGIG (reference sequence). With 2 bases removed from V and 2 bases from J, the gap between germline ends came to 11 bases. The chain's CDR3 is CAWSPGLATDTQYF. The CDR3 DNA follows: TGTGCCTGGAGTCCGGGACTGGCCACAGATACGCAGTATTTT.

This clone is deemed medium-sized. The V gene is TRBV2, the J gene TRBJ2-4; D tentatively reads TRBD1 or TRBD2 (5 bases each). Looked up from germline, CDR1 is SNHLY and CDR2 is FYNNEI. The ends were cut back, 7 bases at V and 2 bases at J, with 15 bases in the middle. The CDR3 is 15 amino acids. Here the CDR3 DNA reads TGTGCCAGCACCAGGGAGAATCCAACCAAAAACATTCAGTACTTC. This codes for CASTRENPTKNIQYF.

The V and J genes are TRBV6-5 and TRBJ2-3; D tentatively fits TRBD1 or TRBD2 (5 bases each). V dropped 6 bases and J dropped 8 bases, with 15 bases sitting between them. The CDR3 totals 13 residues. CDR1 is MNHEY and CDR2 is SVGAGI in the germline V gene. The CDR3: CASRPIGAGTQYF. The CDR3 DNA reads as TGTGCCAGCAGGCCCATCGGGGCAGGTACGCAGTATTTT.

This rearrangement joins TRBV7-2 to TRBJ2-7; tentative D call: TRBD2 (5 bases). Germline CDR1 SGHTA, CDR2 FQGNSA. V was trimmed by 5 bases and J by 13 bases, leaving 21 bases between them. The CDR3 has 13 amino acids. Written as DNA, the CDR3 is TGTGCCAGCAGCCTCTCGGGGTCCTACATACCATACTTC. Amino acid sequence: CASSLSGSYIPYF.

V usage is TRBV2 and J usage is TRBJ2-5; 7 bases line up with TRBD1. The CDR3 length is 13 residues. Germline V gene sequence: CDR1 SNHLY, CDR2 FYNNEI. Unmatched junction bases numbered 3, after V lost 6 bases and J lost 2 bases. DNA for the CDR3: TGTGCCAGCAGGAGGGACAGTCAAGAGACCCAGTACTTC. It encodes CASRRDSQETQYF. Full variable domain (remainder filled in from reference TRBV2 and TRBJ2-5): EPEVTQTPSHQVTQMGQEVILRCVPISNHLYFYWYRQILGQKVEFLVSFYNNEISEKSEIFDDQFSVERPDGSNFTLKIRSTKLEDSAMYFCASRRDSQETQYFGPGTRLLVL.

This clone turned up a few times. V usage is TRBV5-1 and J usage is TRBJ1-2, with D uncertain. This CDR3 has 13 residues. Trimming pared 4 bases from V and 6 bases from J, leaving 13 bases between. Germline V gene sequence: CDR1 SGHRS, CDR2 YFSETQ. Written as DNA, the CDR3 is TGCGCCAGCAGCCGCTCATCCGAGGATGGCTACACCTTC. Its translation is CASSRSSEDGYTF.

The rearrangement links TRBV9 to TRBJ2-1; D tentatively fits TRBD1 or TRBD2 (5 bases each). V dropped 10 bases and J dropped 9 bases, with 23 bases sitting between them. There are 14 residues in the CDR3. Per the germline V gene, CDR1 is SGDLS and CDR2 is YYNGEE. As DNA, the CDR3 is TGTGCCGCAAGAGGGGAAGGGAGCTGGGCTGAGCAGTTCTTC. Protein product: CAARGEGSWAEQFF.

The chain links TRBV27 to TRBJ2-2; D might be TRBD2 (5 bases). Deletions cut 4 bases from V and 5 bases from J, with 8 bases between. The CDR3 runs to 13 residues. Germline V gene lookup returns CDR1 MNHEY and CDR2 SMNVEV (reference sequence). The CDR3 sequence is CASSWTGTGELFF. The CDR3 DNA reads TGTGCCAGCAGTTGGACGGGGACCGGGGAGCTGTTTTTT.

CDR3 protein: CSVDGRETQYF. The CDR3 DNA follows: TGCAGCGTTGACGGACGGGAGACCCAGTACTTC. V and J are TRBV29-1 and TRBJ2-5, with D uncertain. The CDR3 extends over 11 amino acids. The germline V gene has CDR1 SQVTM and CDR2 ANQGSEA. The ends were cut back, 3 bases at V and 5 bases at J, with 7 bases in the middle.

This clone rates as large. V usage is TRBV4-1 and J usage is TRBJ1-3; weak D call: TRBD1 (6 bases). In germline, CDR1 is MGHRA, CDR2 YSYEKL. This CDR3 has 17 residues. Trimming left V 4 bases short and J 3 bases short, with 19 bases between. In nucleotides, the CDR3 is TGCGCCAGCAGCCTAGTTGTGGGGGGCGCGAGTGGAAACACCATATATTTT. It yields the protein CASSLVVGGASGNTIYF.

This clone is categorized as medium-sized. This chain links TRBV6-4 with TRBJ1-2; no clear D. This CDR3 contains 12 residues. V was cut by 5 bases and J by 1 base, with 5 bases left in between. Germline CDR1 MRHNA, CDR2 SNTAGT. CDR3 loop: CASSQDNYGYTF. The CDR3 DNA sequence: TGTGCCAGCAGTCAGGATAACTATGGCTACACCTTC.

V is TRBV29-1 and J is TRBJ2-3, with 15 nucleotides matching TRBD2. The V gene's germline CDR1 is SQVTM and CDR2 ANQGSEA. The CDR3 spans 15 residues. The ends lost 5 bases at V and 1 base at J; junction bases unmatched: 1. The CDR3 sequence: CSVRTSGGGTDTQYF. CDR3 nucleotide sequence: TGCAGCGTTCGGACTAGCGGGGGGGGCACAGATACGCAGTATTTT.